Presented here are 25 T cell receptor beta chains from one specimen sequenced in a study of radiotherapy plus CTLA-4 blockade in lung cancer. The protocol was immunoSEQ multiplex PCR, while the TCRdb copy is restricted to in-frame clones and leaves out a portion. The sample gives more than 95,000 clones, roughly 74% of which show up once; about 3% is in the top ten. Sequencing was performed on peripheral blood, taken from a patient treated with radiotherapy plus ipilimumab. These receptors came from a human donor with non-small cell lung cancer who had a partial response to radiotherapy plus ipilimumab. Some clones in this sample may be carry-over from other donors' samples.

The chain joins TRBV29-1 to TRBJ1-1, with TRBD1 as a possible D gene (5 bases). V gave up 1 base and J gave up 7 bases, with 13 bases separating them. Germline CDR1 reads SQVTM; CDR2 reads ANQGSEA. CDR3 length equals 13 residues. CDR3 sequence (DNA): TGCAGCGTTGAAGGCCCAGGGCTGGGTGAAGCTTTCTTT. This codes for CSVEGPGLGEAFF. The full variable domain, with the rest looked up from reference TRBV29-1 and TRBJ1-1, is SAVISQKPSRDICQRGTSLTIQCQVDSQVTMMFWYRQQPGQSLTLIATANQGSEATYESGFVIDKFPISRPNLTFSTLTVSNMSPEDSSIYLCSVEGPGLGEAFFGQGTRLTVV.

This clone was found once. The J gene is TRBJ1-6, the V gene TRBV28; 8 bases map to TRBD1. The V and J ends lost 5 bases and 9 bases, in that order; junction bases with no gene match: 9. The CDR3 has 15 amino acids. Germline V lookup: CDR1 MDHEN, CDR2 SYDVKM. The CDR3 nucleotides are TGTGCCAGCAGTCTCGGACAGGGATATCGTTCACCCCTCCACTTT. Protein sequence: CASSLGQGYRSPLHF.

CDR3: CASSLALWNTEAFF. For the CDR3, the DNA is TGTGCCAGCAGCTTAGCGTTATGGAACACTGAAGCTTTCTTT. V gene TRBV11-2 combines with J gene TRBJ1-1; D remains ambiguous. CDR1 is SGHAT and CDR2 is FQNNGV in the germline V gene. Trimming removed 1 base from V and 1 base from J, with 7 bases in between. The CDR3 spans 14 residues.

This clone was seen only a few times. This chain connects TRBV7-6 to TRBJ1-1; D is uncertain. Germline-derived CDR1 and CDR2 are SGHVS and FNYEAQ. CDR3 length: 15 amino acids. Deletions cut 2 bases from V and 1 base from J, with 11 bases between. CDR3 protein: CASSLRAGGNTEAFF. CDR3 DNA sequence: TGTGCCAGCAGCTTAAGGGCGGGCGGGAACACTGAAGCTTTCTTT.

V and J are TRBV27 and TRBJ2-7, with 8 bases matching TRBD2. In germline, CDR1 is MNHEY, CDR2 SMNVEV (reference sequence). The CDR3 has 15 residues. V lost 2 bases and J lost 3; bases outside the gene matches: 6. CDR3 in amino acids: CASSLKDSGVYEQYF. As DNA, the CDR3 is TGTGCCAGCAGTTTAAAGGATAGCGGGGTCTACGAGCAGTACTTC.

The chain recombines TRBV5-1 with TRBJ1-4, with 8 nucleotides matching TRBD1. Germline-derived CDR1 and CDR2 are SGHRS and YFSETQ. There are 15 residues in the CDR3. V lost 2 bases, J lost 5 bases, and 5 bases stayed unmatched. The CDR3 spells CASSLFQGANEKLFF. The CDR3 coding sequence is TGCGCCAGCAGCTTATTTCAGGGGGCGAATGAAAAACTGTTTTTT. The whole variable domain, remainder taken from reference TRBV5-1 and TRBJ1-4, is KAGVTQTPRYLIKTRGQQVTLSCSPISGHRSVSWYQQTPGQGLQFLFEYFSETQRNKGNFPGRFSGRQFSNSRSEMNVSTLELGDSALYLCASSLFQGANEKLFFGSGTQLSVL.

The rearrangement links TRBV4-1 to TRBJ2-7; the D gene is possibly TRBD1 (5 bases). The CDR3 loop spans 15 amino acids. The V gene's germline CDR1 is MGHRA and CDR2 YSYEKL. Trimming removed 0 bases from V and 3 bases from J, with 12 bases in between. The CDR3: CASSQEVQGNYEQYF. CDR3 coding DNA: TGCGCCAGCAGCCAAGAGGTCCAGGGAAACTACGAGCAGTACTTC.

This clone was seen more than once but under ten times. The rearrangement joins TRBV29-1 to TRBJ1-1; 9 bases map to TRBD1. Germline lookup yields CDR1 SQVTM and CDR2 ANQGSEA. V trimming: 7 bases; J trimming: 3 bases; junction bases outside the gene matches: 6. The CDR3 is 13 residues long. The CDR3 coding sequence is TGCAGCGGTGCCACAGGGGGCGACACTGAAGCTTTCTTT. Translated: CSGATGGDTEAFF.

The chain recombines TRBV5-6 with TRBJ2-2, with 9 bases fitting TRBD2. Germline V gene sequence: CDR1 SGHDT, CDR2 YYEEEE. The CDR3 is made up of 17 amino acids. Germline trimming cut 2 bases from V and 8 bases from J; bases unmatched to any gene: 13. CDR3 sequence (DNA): TGTGCCAGCAGCTTCATCCTGGCGGGGGGGCTATTAGGGGAGCTGTTTTTT. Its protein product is CASSFILAGGLLGELFF.

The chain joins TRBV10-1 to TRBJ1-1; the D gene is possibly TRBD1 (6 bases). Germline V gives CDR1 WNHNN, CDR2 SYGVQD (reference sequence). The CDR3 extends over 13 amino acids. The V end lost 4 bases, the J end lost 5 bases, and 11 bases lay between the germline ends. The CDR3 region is CASSGNRETEAFF. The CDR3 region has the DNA TGCGCCAGCAGTGGGAACAGGGAAACTGAAGCTTTCTTT.

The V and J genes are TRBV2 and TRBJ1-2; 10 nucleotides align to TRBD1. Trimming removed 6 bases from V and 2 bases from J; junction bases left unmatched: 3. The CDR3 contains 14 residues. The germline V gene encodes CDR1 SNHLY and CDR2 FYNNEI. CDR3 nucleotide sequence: TGTGCCAGCAGCAGACAGGGGGCAAACTATGGCTACACCTTC. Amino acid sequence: CASSRQGANYGYTF.

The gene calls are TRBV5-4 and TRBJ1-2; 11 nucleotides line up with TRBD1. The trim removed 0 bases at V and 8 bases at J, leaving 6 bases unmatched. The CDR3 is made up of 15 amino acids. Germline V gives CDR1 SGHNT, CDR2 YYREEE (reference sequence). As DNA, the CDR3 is TGTGCCAGCAGCTTGGAGGACAGGGGGCGCAGGGGCTACACCTTC. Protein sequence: CASSLEDRGRRGYTF.

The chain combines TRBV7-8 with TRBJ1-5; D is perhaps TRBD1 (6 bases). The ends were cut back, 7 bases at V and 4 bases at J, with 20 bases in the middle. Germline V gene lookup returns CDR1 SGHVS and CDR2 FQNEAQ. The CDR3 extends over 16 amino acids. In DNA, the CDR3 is TGTGCCAGCAACAAGAAAGGGGGAAGGCTGAATCAGCCCCAGCATTTT. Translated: CASNKKGGRLNQPQHF.

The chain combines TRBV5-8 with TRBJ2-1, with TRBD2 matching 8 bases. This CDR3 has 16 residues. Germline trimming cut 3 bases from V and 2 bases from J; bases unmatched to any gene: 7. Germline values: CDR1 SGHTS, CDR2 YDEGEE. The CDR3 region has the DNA TGTGCCAGCAGCTCCGGACTAGCTGATACCTACAATGAGCAGTTCTTC. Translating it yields CASSSGLADTYNEQFF. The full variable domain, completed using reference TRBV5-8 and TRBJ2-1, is EAGVTQSPTHLIKTRGQQATLRCSPISGHTSVYWYQQALGLGLQFLLWYDEGEERNRGNFPPRFSGRQFPNYSSELNVNALELEDSALYLCASSSGLADTYNEQFFGPGTRLTVL.

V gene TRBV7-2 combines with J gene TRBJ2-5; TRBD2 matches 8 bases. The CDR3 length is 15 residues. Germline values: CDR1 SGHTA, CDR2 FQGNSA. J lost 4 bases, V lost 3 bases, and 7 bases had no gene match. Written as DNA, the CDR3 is TGTGCCAGCAGCTTCCAGCGGGGGACGCTAGAGACCCAGTACTTC. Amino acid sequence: CASSFQRGTLETQYF.

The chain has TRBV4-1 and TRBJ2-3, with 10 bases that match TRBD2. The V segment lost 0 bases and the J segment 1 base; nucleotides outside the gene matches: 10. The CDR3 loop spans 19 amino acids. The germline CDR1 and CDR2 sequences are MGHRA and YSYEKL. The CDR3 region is CASSQDSPASGGGTDTQYF. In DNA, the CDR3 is TGCGCCAGCAGCCAAGATTCCCCAGCAAGCGGGGGGGGCACAGATACGCAGTATTTT.

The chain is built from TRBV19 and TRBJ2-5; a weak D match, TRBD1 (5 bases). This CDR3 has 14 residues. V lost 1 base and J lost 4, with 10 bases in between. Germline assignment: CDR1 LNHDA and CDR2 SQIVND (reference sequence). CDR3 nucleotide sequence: TGTGCCAGTAGTATAGCGGACATGGGAGAGACCCAGTACTTC. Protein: CASSIADMGETQYF.

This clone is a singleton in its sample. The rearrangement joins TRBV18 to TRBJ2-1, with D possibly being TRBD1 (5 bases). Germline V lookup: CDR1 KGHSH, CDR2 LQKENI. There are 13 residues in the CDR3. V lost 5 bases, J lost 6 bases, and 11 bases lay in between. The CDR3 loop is CASSAGQGNEQFF. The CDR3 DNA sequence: TGTGCCAGCTCAGCCGGGCAGGGCAATGAGCAGTTCTTC.

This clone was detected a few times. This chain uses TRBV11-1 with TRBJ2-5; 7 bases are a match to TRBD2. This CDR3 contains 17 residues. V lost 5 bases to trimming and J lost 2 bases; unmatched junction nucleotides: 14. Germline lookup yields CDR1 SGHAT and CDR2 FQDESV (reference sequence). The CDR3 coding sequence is TGTGCCAGCAGCCGAACCGCCTTGACAGCGGGACAAGAGACCCAGTACTTC. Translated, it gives CASSRTALTAGQETQYF.

This CDR3 reads CATSPQGSDGYTF. DNA for the CDR3: TGTGCCACCTCCCCACAGGGGTCGGATGGCTACACCTTC. The chain is built from TRBV2 and TRBJ1-2, with TRBD1 matching 7 bases. With 10 bases clipped from V and 6 bases from J, the junction kept 11 bases outside the gene matches. Germline V lookup: CDR1 SNHLY, CDR2 FYNNEI. The CDR3 spans 13 residues.

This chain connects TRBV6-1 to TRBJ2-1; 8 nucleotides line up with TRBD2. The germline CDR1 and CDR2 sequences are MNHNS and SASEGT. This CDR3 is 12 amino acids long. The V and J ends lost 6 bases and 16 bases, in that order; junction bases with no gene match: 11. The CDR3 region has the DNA TGTGCCAGCAGCCTGGTAGAGCGGGAGTATTTCTTC. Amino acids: CASSLVEREYFF.

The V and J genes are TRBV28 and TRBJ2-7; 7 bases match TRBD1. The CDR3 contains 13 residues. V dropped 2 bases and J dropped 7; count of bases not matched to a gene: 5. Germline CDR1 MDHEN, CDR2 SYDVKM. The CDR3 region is CASSLLGGWEQYF. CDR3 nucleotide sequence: TGTGCCAGCAGTTTACTAGGGGGCTGGGAGCAGTACTTC.

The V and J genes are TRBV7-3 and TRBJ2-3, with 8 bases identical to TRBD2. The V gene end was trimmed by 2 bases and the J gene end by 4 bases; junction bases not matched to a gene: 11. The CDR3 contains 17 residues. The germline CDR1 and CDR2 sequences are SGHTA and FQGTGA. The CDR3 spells CASSLRGPRGGADTQYF. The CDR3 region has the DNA TGTGCCAGCAGCTTACGGGGACCCCGGGGGGGGGCAGATACGCAGTATTTT.

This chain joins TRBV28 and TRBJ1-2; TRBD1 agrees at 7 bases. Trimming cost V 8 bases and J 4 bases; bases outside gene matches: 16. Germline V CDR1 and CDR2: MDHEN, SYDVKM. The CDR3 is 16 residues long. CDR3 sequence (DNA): TGTGCCAGCGACGACGGAGGATCGACAGGGCCCTATGGCTACACCTTC. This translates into CASDDGGSTGPYGYTF.

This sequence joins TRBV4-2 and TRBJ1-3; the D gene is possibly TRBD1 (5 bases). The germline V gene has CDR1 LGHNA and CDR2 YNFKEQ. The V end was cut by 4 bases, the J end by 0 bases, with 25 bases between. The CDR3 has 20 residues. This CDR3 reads CASSRTLRGPTASSGNTIYF. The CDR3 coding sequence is TGTGCCAGCAGCCGGACACTTAGGGGTCCGACCGCGAGCTCTGGAAACACCATATATTTT.